This entry describes one TCR beta chain. Its target is not known. The sample is drawn from a study of shared clonotypes between healthy human individuals. Study conclusions and caveats: The sharing of 5% to 6.5% of naive CD4 clonotypes was seen across a handful of donors. Rarefaction demonstrated incomplete sorted-subset sequencing despite large depth.

This CDR3 spans 16 amino acids. J gave up 0 bases and V 4 bases, and 6 bases lay outside the gene matches. CDR1 and CDR2 (germline): SGHNT, YYREEE (reference sequence). Original methodology: Filtering differed, since immunoSEQ gave only junction sequences and no quality scores. Using immunoSEQ multiplex PCR, the repertoire was profiled, and TCRdb retains in-frame clones only, with some absent. That table is the source of V, J and clone size, and D and trimming were worked out from the DNA. The data show millions of clones, approximately 94% seen once. V and J are TRBV5-4 and TRBJ1-3; 8 bases map to TRBD1. Sequencing was carried out using naive CD4+ T cells sorted from blood. As to subset: CD45RA+ positively selected. The receptor comes from a man aged 18 to 29 in good health. DNA of the CDR3: TGTGCCAGCAGCGAGGGACAGGAGATCTCTGGAAACACCATATATTTT. Its protein is CASSEGQEISGNTIYF.